A selection of T cell receptor beta chains follows, all from one sample in a study of T-cell memory formation after mild COVID-19. Each CDR3 protein is one row after TCRdb ran MiXCR on the 5' RACE reads. The sample holds some 250,000 distinct CDR3 sequences, over 15% seen once. Sequences were obtained from PBMCs or a T cell subset sorted from them (not recorded which). These receptors all come from a man aged 18-30 years who had mild COVID-19 (a few samples of this study predate the infection). Cell type and time point are not known. CDR3s include the opening cysteine and the closing phenylalanine or tryptophan. The order of the fields is clone size, V gene, J gene, D gene, CDR3 DNA, CDR3 protein. A D gene is named only where the DNA matches it firmly. Rows may omit the clone size; those that give it use once, few, many or a size class.

few,TRBV5-6,TRBJ2-3,NA,TGTGCCAGCAGCTTGCAGGGAGAATTCACAGATACGCAGTATTTT,CASSLQGEFTDTQYF
NA,TRBV19,TRBJ2-2,NA,TGTGCCAGTAGTGCGACCGGGGAGCTGTTTTTT,CASSATGELFF
few,TRBV18,TRBJ1-1,NA,TGTGCCAGCTCACCCTTTGACAGAACTGAAGCTTTCTTT,CASSPFDRTEAFF
NA,TRBV7-9,TRBJ1-1,NA,TGTGCCAGCAGCGGATGGACATCGACGATTGAAGCTTTCTTT,CASSGWTSTIEAFF
NA,TRBV11-2,TRBJ2-7,TRBD2,TGTGCCAGCAGCTTCTGGACTAGCGGGGGGTTTCACGAGCAGTACTTC,CASSFWTSGGFHEQYF
few,TRBV20-1,TRBJ1-5,NA,TGCAGTGCTGGGGGTGAGTGGGAGCCCCAGCATTTT,CSAGGEWEPQHF
NA,TRBV7-2,TRBJ1-6,TRBD1,TGTGCCGGTGGGACAGGGGATTCACCCCTCCACTTT,CAGGTGDSPLHF
many,TRBV4-1,TRBJ1-1,NA,TGCGCCAGCAGCCAAGAAGATGGTGGGAACACTGAAGCTTTCTTT,CASSQEDGGNTEAFF
NA,TRBV6-2/TRBV6-3,TRBJ1-5,NA,TGTGCCAGCAGTGGGCAGGCCAATCAGCCCCAGCATTTT,CASSGQANQPQHF
few,TRBV6-6,TRBJ2-1,TRBD2,TGTGCCAGTTGTAAGGTAGCGGGGAGCTCCTACAATGAGCAGTTCTTC,CASCKVAGSSYNEQFF
NA,TRBV30,TRBJ2-5,TRBD2,TGTGCCTGGAGTTCGACTAGCGGGGAGACCCAGTACTTC,CAWSSTSGETQYF
NA,TRBV7-2,TRBJ2-7,NA,TGTGCCAGCAGCTTAGATTTCGGCCGCCCCTACGAGCAGTACTTC,CASSLDFGRPYEQYF
few,TRBV4-3,TRBJ2-2,NA,TGCGCCAGCAGCCACGACAGAGACACCGGGGAGCTGTTTTTT,CASSHDRDTGELFF
NA,TRBV7-2,TRBJ1-6,NA,TGTGCCAGCAGCCCCAGGGGAGGGAGCAATTCACCCCTCCACTTT,CASSPRGGSNSPLHF
few,TRBV20-1,TRBJ2-7,TRBD1,TGCAGTGCTAGAGACCCCGGGACAGGGGTCGAGCAGTACTTC,CSARDPGTGVEQYF
NA,TRBV12-3/TRBV12-4,TRBJ2-7,TRBD1,TGTGCCAGCAGTTTAATGCGGGACAGGGGCCCCTACGAGCAGTACTTC,CASSLMRDRGPYEQYF
NA,TRBV5-1,TRBJ1-1,TRBD1,TGCGCCAGCAGCTTAGAAACAGGGGCCTGGGGCACTGAAGCTTTCTTT,CASSLETGAWGTEAFF
few,TRBV4-3,TRBJ2-7,NA,TGCGCCAGCAGCCAAGACGTGGGACTCCTCTACGAGCAGTACTTC,CASSQDVGLLYEQYF
few,TRBV20-1,TRBJ2-7,NA,TGCAGTGTAGGAGGATCGGGCGAGCAGTACTTC,CSVGGSGEQYF
NA,TRBV7-2,TRBJ2-3,TRBD2,TGTGCCAGCAGCTTAGGGACTAGCGGGGTGGGGACAGATACGCAGTATTTT,CASSLGTSGVGTDTQYF
NA,TRBV12-3/TRBV12-4,TRBJ1-6,NA,TGTGCCAGCAGTCCACAGGGTTCCTCGCTTTCACCCCTCCACTTT,CASSPQGSSLSPLHF
NA,TRBV3-1,TRBJ1-2,NA,TGTGCCAGCAGCCAAGAGGGCCTCTATGGCTACACCTTC,CASSQEGLYGYTF
NA,TRBV11-2,TRBJ1-2,NA,TGTGCCAGCAGCTTAGAAAACCGGGCGTGGGGCTACACCTTC,CASSLENRAWGYTF
few,TRBV10-3,TRBJ2-3,NA,TGTGCCATCAGCCCCTTAATTCGGGACAATCTATTGCTTCCTAGCACAGATACGCAGTATTTT,CAISPLIRDNLLLPSTDTQYF
few,TRBV7-9,TRBJ2-5,TRBD1,TGTGCCAGCGGGGACAGGCTAGAGACCCAGTACTTC,CASGDRLETQYF